This TCR beta chain was captured in a study of T cells after yellow fever vaccination. For TCR, cDNA came from 5'RACE template switching, which added a universal primer site and UMIs. Via MiXCR, TCRdb re-called the 5' RACE reads, giving one row per CDR3 protein. The repertoire has some 240,000 distinct CDR3 sequences, 2.5% to 3.5% of them found once; the top ten carry about 3%. About this clonotype itself: The antigen is unknown.

V lost 0 bases and J 0 bases, leaving 8 bases between the germline ends. The CDR3 is 15 amino acids. The germline gives CDR1 MNHEY, CDR2 SVGAGI. The study, taken as a whole, reports: Clonotypes appearing in both CD4 and CD8 compartments existed, and their share was small. After the booster, approximately 95% of CD4 and about 90% of CD8 primary-response clones were re-detected.

This sample comprised CD4+ T cells sorted from PBMCs, obtained 10 days after the yellow fever booster vaccination. This TCR derives from a man aged 18 to 35 who received the YFV17D yellow fever vaccine. The chain couples TRBV6-5 to TRBJ1-1; weak D call: TRBD1 (6 bases). The CDR3 DNA follows: TGTGCCAGCAGTTACTCAAGGACAGTGAACACTGAAGCTTTCTTT. Translated: CASSYSRTVNTEAFF.